These 11 T cell receptor beta chains came from one sample sequenced in a study of T cell repertoires in cytomegalovirus infection (dated by TCRdb to 2018 to 2020). Reads for this sample came from an Illumina HiSeq 1500. The public reads were run again by TCRdb, first through fastp at Q25 and then through MiXCR, and only productive beta chains were kept. Records with the same CDR3 protein are collapsed into one entry carrying the most frequent genes and DNA. This sample has roughly 760,000 distinct CDR3 sequences in its table, and 35% of those were observed once. The ten biggest clones cover around 2.6% of the sample. The sample consisted of PBMCs. Receptors were obtained from a human donor in good health (CMV status not recorded). Some clones in this sample may be carry-over from other donors' samples.

The gene calls are TRBV6-5 and TRBJ2-4; 9 bases align to TRBD1. The CDR3 covers 16 residues. Germline V CDR1 and CDR2: MNHEY, SVGAGI. With 2 bases clipped from V and 6 bases from J, the junction kept 8 bases outside the gene matches. The CDR3 region has the DNA TGTGCCAGCAGTTACCGGGGACAGGGAAAGACAAACATTCAGTACTTC. Amino acids: CASSYRGQGKTNIQYF.

V and J are TRBV12-3 or TRBV12-4 and TRBJ2-7, with a weak D call TRBD1 (6 bases). The CDR3 is 14 residues long. V lost 7 bases and J lost 0, with 13 bases in between. The CDR3 is CASNYGTNSYEQYF. The CDR3 bases are TGTGCCAGCAACTACGGGACAAACTCCTACGAGCAGTACTTC.

The V gene is TRBV28, the J gene TRBJ1-5; 11 nucleotides agree with TRBD1. CDR3 length: 17 residues. Germline trimming cut 4 bases from V and 1 base from J; bases unmatched to any gene: 6. Germline lookup yields CDR1 MDHEN and CDR2 SYDVKM. CDR3 residues: CASSSGTGGQSNQPQHF. The CDR3 DNA follows: TGTGCCAGCAGTTCCGGGACAGGGGGACAGAGCAATCAGCCCCAGCATTTT. Supplemented by reference TRBV28 and TRBJ1-5, the full variable domain reads DVKVTQSSRYLVKRTGEKVFLECVQDMDHENMFWYRQDPGLGLRLIYFSYDVKMKEKGDIPEGYSVSREKKERFSLILESASTNQTSMYLCASSSGTGGQSNQPQHFGDGTRLSIL.

This clonotype was detected a few times. The chain carries TRBV12-3 or TRBV12-4 and TRBJ2-3; 7 positions match TRBD2. Trimming took 4 bases from V and 4 from J; bases not matched to a gene: 5. This CDR3 comprises 14 residues. The CDR3 sequence: CASSWAGEADTQYF. The CDR3 nucleotides are TGTGCCAGCAGTTGGGCGGGAGAGGCAGATACGCAGTATTTT.

This clonotype was recorded a few times. The V and J genes are TRBV7-6 and TRBJ2-7, with 7 bases aligning to TRBD2. The CDR3 runs to 14 residues. The J segment lost 3 bases and the V segment lost 3 bases, leaving 5 bases of the junction unmatched. Germline CDR1 is SGHVS and CDR2 is FNYEAQ. CDR3 bases: TGTGCCAGCAGCTTGTGGGAGGGAGGCTACGAGCAGTACTTC. The encoded protein is CASSLWEGGYEQYF. The variable domain in full, with the rest retrieved from reference TRBV7-6 and TRBJ2-7, is GAGVSQSPRYKVTKRGQDVALRCDPISGHVSLYWYRQALGQGPEFLTYFNYEAQQDKSGLPNDRFSAERPEGSISTLTIQRTEQRDSAMYRCASSLWEGGYEQYFGPGTRLTVT.

The table lists this clonotype with a count of one. A read error may explain this, as a much larger clone is one base away. V and J are TRBV7-8 and TRBJ1-5, with a tentative D call TRBD1 (5 bases). The CDR3 has 16 amino acids. Looked up from germline, CDR1 is SGHVS and CDR2 is FQNEAQ. Trimming removed 5 bases at V and 2 bases at J, with 16 bases between. The CDR3 region has the DNA TGTGCCAGCAGCACGGGGGACCCACGAGGCAATCAGCCCCAGCATTTT. Amino acid sequence: CASSTGDPRGNQPQHF.

The J gene is TRBJ1-4, the V gene TRBV27; tentatively, D is TRBD1 (5 bases). This CDR3 comprises 15 residues. CDR1 MNHEY and CDR2 SMNVEV come from the germline V gene (reference sequence). The ends were cut back, 3 bases at V and 1 base at J, with 9 bases in the middle. The CDR3 region has the DNA TGTGCCAGCAGTTTGAAGAGGGGAACTAATGAAAAACTGTTTTTT. It codes for CASSLKRGTNEKLFF.

In this sample, this clonotype turned up a few times. V is TRBV27 and J is TRBJ2-6; no clear D. The CDR3 extends over 15 amino acids. CDR1 is MNHEY, CDR2 SMNVEV, per germline (reference sequence). With 4 bases removed from V and 0 bases from J, the gap between germline ends came to 7 bases. In nucleotides, the CDR3 is TGTGCCAGCAGTTCTACCTACTCTGGGGCCAACGTCCTGACTTTC. Its protein product is CASSSTYSGANVLTF.

This chain links TRBV18 with TRBJ2-3; D gene uncertain. The CDR3 contains 16 residues. The V and J ends lost 6 bases and 3 bases respectively, with 19 bases between them. The V gene's germline CDR1 is KGHSH and CDR2 LQKENI. The CDR3 coding sequence is TGTGCCAGCTCCATGAGACAAAGGGTGAGGACAGATACGCAGTATTTT. It encodes CASSMRQRVRTDTQYF.

The chain has TRBV28 and TRBJ2-1, with D unclear. The CDR3 runs 13 residues. V was cut by 3 bases and J by 6 bases, with 9 bases left in between. The germline V gene encodes CDR1 MDHEN and CDR2 SYDVKM. CDR3 amino acids: CASSFAGVNEQFF. As DNA, the CDR3 is TGTGCCAGCAGTTTTGCAGGTGTCAATGAGCAGTTCTTC.

The chain joins TRBV6-8 to TRBJ1-1; D gene uncertain. V was pared by 9 bases and J by 3 bases, with 11 bases between. Germline values: CDR1 MNHGY, CDR2 SAAAGT. This CDR3 is built from 12 residues. The CDR3 sequence is CASKDVDTEAFF. The CDR3 region has the DNA TGTGCCAGTAAGGATGTGGACACTGAAGCTTTCTTT.